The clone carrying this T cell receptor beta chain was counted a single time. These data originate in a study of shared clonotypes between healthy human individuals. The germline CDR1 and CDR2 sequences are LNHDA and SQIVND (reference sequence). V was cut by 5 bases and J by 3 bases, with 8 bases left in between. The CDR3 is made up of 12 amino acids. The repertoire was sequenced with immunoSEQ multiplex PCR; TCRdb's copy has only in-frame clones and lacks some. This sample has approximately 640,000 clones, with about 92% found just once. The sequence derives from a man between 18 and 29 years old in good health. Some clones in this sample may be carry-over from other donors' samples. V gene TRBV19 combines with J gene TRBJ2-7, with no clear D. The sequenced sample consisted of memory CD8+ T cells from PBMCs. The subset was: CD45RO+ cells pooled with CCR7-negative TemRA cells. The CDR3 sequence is CASSGQNYEQYF. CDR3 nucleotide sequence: TGTGCCAGTAGTGGCCAGAACTACGAGCAGTACTTC.